This T cell receptor beta chain was recorded in a study of CD8+ T cells in alopecia areata. Whole-study context: Grafts of skin from C3H/HeJ donors aged about 6-13 months with spontaneous alopecia went to female C3H/HeJ mice aged roughly 7-11 weeks.

General study points: Resident alphabeta T-cell populations of normal skin are likewise subject to sequencing in scalp samples. Clonality in lesional scalp, especially alopecia totalis/universalis, exceeded that of normal scalp. Clarity of TCR sharing across patients fell short of that in mice, possibly HLA-related.

On this clone: Its target is not known. Mouse gene names apply.

A sort of pooled cutaneous lymph node cells used CD4, CD8alpha, NKG2D, NKG2ACE and other stains. Once RNA had been extracted, it was reverse transcribed into cDNA to act as the sequencing template. Only in-frame clones appear in the TCRdb table, and some are missing; sequencing was by immunoSEQ multiplex PCR. The sample contains around 300,000 clones, none of them singletons. The source of this sequence is a C3H/HeJ mouse with alopecia areata. This strain has MHC haplotype H2-k. Sequencing was carried out using CD4+ T cells sorted from a lymph node.

CDR3 sequence reads: CACPGLGGAETLYF. CDR3 DNA (partial): TGTGCCTGCCCGGGACTGGGGGGTGCAGAA. The V and J genes are TRBV31 and TRBJ2-3; 11 positions agree with TRBD2. The read halts 4 residues ahead of the CDR3 end, with the missing end drawn from the germline J gene. V lost 6 bases to trimming and J lost 1 base; unmatched junction nucleotides: 3. This CDR3 has 14 amino acids. Looked up from germline, CDR1 is GKSSPN and CDR2 is SITVG. The full variable domain, completed using reference TRBV31 and TRBJ2-3, is AQTIHQWPVAEIKAVGSPLSLGCTIKGKSSPNLYWYWQATGGTLQQLFYSITVGQVESVVQLNLSASRPKDDQFILSTEKLLLSHSGFYLCACPGLGGAETLYFGSGTRLTVL.